Reported below is one T cell receptor (beta chain). Germline CDR1 is SGHTA and CDR2 is FQGNSA. The CDR3 is 15 residues long. Trimming pared 0 bases from V and 3 bases from J, leaving 11 bases between. Here immunoSEQ multiplex PCR was the method, and the copy in TCRdb shows in-frame clones only, minus some. The table has a few hundred thousand clones, approximately 86% seen once. This record belongs to a study of blood T cell repertoires in COVID-19. Overall study: Sites across the United States, Italy and Spain contributed samples from acute and convalescent COVID-19.

Participants were aged roughly 18 to 90 years, lived in around 25 US areas, and enrolled virtually. Sequenced material: PBMCs or T cells enriched from blood (not recorded which). The receptor was isolated from a woman aged 50 to 60 who had recovered from COVID-19. J is TRBJ1-2 and V is TRBV7-2; D is unresolved. Here the CDR3 DNA reads TGTGCCAGCAGCTTAGCGTCGGTCATATACTATGGCTACACCTTC. Translating it yields CASSLASVIYYGYTF.